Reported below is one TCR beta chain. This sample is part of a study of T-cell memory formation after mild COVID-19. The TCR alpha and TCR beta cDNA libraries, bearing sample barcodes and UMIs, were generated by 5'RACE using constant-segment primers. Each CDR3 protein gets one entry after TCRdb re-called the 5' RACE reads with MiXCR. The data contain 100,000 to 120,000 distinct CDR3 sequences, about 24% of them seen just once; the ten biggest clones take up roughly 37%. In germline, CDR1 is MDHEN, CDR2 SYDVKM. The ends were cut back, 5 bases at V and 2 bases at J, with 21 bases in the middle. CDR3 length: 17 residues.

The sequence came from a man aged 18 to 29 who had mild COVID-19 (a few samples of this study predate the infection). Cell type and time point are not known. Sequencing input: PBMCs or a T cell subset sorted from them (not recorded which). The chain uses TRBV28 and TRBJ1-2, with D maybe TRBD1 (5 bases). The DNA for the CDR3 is TGTGCCAGCAGTATCCGGGAGGGGTCGCACAGGAACTATGGCTACACCTTC. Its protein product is CASSIREGSHRNYGYTF.